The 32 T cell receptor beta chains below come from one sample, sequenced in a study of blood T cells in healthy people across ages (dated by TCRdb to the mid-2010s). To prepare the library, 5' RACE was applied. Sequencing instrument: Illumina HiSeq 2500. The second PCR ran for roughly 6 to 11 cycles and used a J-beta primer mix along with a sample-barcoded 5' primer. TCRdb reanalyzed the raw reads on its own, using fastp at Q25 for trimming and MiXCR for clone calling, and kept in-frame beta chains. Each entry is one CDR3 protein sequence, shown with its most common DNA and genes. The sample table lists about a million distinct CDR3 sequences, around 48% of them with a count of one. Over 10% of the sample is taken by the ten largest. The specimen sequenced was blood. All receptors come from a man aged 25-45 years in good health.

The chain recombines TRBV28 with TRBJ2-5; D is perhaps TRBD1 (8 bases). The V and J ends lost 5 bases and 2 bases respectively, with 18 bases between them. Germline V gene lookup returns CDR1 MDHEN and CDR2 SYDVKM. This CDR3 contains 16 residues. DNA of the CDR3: TGTGCCAGCAGTCCGGGAGGACAGGGTTTACAAGAGACCCAGTACTTC. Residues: CASSPGGQGLQETQYF.

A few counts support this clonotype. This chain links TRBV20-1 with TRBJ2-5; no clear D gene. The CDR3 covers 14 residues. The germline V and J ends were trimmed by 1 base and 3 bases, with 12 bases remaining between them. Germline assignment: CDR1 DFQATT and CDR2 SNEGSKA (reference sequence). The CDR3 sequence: CSARGITYEETQYF. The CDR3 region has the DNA TGCAGTGCTAGAGGGATTACCTATGAAGAGACCCAGTACTTC.

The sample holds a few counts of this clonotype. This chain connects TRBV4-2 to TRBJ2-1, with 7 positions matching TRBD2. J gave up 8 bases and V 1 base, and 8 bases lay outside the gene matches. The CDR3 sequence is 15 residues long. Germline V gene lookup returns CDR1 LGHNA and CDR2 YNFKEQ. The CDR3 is CASSQVGGGVYEQFF. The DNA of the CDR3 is TGTGCCAGCAGCCAAGTTGGGGGGGGGGTGTATGAGCAGTTCTTC.

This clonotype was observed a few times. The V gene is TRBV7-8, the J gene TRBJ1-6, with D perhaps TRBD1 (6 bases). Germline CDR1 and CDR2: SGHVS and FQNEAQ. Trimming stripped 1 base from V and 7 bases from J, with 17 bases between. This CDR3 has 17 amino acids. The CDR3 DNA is TGTGCCAGCAGCTTAGAACCTCGGGGGGCGGTGAATTCACCCCTCCACTTT. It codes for CASSLEPRGAVNSPLHF.

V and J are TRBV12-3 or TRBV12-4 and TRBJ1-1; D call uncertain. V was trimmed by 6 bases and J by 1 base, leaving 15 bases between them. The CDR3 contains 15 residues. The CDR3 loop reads CASRAGLNGNTEAFF. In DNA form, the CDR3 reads TGTGCCAGCAGGGCCGGACTGAACGGGAACACTGAAGCTTTCTTT.

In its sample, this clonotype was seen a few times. The CDR3 region is CASSQVERYEQYF. Written as DNA, the CDR3 is TGCGCCAGCAGCCAAGTGGAAAGATACGAGCAGTACTTC. The chain couples TRBV4-1 to TRBJ2-7; D call uncertain. Trimming removed 1 base at V and 4 bases at J, with 8 bases between. Germline assignment: CDR1 MGHRA and CDR2 YSYEKL. This CDR3 is built from 13 residues.

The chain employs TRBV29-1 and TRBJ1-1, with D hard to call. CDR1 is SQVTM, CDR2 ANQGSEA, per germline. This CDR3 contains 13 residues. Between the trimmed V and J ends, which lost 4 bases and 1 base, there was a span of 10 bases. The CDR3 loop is CSVVGASNTEAFF. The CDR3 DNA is TGCAGCGTTGTGGGCGCCTCGAACACTGAAGCTTTCTTT.

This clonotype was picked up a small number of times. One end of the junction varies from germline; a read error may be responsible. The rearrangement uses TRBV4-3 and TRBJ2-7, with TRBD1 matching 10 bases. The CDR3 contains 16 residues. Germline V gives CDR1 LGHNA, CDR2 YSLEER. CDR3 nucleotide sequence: TGCGCCAACAGCCAAGATCGGGACAGGGGTTCCTACGAGCAGTACTTC. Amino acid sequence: CANSQDRDRGSYEQYF.

This chain's CDR3 is CASSEGYETQYF. The CDR3 bases are TGTGCCAGTTCTGAGGGGTACGAGACCCAGTACTTC. The genes are TRBV2 and TRBJ2-5; D could derive from TRBD1 or TRBD2 (5 bases each). Per the germline V gene, CDR1 is SNHLY and CDR2 is FYNNEI. This CDR3 region has 12 residues. Trimming removed 9 bases from V and 5 bases from J, with 13 bases in between.

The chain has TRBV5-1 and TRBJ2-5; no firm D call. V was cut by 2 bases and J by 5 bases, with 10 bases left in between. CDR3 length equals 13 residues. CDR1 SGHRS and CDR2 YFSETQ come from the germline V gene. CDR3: CASSFLSEETQYF. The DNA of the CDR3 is TGCGCCAGCAGCTTTTTATCAGAGGAGACCCAGTACTTC.

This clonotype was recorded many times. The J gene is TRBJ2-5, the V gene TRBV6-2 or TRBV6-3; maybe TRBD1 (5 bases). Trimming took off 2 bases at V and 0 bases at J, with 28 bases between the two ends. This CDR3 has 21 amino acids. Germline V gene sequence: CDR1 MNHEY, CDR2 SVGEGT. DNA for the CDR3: TGTGCCAGCAGTTACCCCGACAGTAGTTCGTATCGCGGCGAGAACCAAGAGACCCAGTACTTC. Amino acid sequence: CASSYPDSSSYRGENQETQYF.

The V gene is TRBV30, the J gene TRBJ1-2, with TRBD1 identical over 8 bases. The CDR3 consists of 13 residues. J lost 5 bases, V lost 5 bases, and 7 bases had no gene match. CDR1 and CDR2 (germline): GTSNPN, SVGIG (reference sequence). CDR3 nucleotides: TGTGCCTGGGGACAGGGCGCGGGGTATGGCTACACCTTC. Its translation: CAWGQGAGYGYTF.

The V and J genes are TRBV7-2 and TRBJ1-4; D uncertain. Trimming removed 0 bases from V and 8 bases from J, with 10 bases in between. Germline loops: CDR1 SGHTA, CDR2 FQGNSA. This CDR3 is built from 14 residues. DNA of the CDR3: TGTGCCAGCAGCTTAGCCGCAGAGCGGGAAAAACTGTTTTTT. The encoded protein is CASSLAAEREKLFF.

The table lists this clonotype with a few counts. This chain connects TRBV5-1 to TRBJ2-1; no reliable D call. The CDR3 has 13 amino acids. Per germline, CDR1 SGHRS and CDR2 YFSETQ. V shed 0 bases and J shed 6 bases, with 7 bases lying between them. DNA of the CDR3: TGCGCCAGCAGCTTGGTACTGGGCAATGAGCAGTTCTTC. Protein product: CASSLVLGNEQFF.

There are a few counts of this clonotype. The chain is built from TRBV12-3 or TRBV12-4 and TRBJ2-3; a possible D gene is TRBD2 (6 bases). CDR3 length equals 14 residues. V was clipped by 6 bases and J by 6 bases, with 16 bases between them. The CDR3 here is CASSYGGSSDTQYF. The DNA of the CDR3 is TGTGCCAGCAGCTATGGGGGGAGTTCGGATACGCAGTATTTT.

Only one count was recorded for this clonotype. CDR3 protein: CASSLESVRRGENEQFF. The CDR3 DNA reads as TGCGCCAGCAGCTTGGAGTCGGTTCGGAGGGGGGAAAATGAGCAGTTCTTC. V is TRBV5-1 and J is TRBJ2-1; D is tentatively TRBD1 or TRBD2 (6 bases each). V was shortened by 0 bases and J by 7 bases, with 20 bases between the two germline ends. Per germline, CDR1 SGHRS and CDR2 YFSETQ. The CDR3 length is 17 residues.

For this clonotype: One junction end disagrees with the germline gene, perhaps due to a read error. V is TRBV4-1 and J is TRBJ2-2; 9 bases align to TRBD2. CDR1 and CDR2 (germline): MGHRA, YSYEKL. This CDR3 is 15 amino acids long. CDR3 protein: CAGSWTSENTGELFF. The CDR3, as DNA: TGCGCCGGCAGCTGGACTAGCGAGAACACCGGGGAGCTGTTTTTT.

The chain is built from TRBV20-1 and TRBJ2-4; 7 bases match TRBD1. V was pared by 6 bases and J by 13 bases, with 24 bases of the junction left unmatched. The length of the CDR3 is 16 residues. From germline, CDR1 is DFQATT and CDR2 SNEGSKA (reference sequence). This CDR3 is CSAQRADREWSKEQYF. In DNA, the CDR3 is TGCAGTGCCCAGAGGGCCGACAGGGAGTGGAGTAAGGAGCAGTACTTC.

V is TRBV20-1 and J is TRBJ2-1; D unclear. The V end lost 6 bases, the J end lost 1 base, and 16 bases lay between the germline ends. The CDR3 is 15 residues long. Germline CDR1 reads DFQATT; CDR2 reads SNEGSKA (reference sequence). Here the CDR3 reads CSAPQAETSYNEQFF. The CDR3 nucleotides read TGCAGTGCCCCCCAGGCGGAGACGTCCTACAATGAGCAGTTCTTC.

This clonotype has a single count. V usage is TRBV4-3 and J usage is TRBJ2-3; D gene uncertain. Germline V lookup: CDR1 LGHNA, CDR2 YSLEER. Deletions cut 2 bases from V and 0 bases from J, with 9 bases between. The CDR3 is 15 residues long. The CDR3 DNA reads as TGCGCCAGCAGCCAACAATATGGAAGCACAGATACGCAGTATTTT. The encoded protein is CASSQQYGSTDTQYF.

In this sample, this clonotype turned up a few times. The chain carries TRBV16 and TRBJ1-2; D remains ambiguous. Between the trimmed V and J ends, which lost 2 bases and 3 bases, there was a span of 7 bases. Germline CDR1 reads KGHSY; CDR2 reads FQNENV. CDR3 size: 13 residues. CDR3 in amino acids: CASSQNEDYGYTF. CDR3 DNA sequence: TGTGCCAGCAGCCAAAATGAGGACTATGGCTACACCTTC. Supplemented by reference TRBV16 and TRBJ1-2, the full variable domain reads GEEVAQTPKHLVRGEGQKAKLYCAPIKGHSYVFWYQQVLKNEFKFLISFQNENVFDETGMPKERFSAKCLPNSPCSLEIQATKLEDSAVYFCASSQNEDYGYTFGSGTRLTVV.

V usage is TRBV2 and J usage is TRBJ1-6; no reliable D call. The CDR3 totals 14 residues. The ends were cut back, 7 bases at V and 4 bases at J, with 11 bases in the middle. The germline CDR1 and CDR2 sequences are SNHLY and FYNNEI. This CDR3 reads CASMPGDYNSPLHF. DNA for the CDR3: TGTGCCAGCATGCCGGGCGATTATAATTCACCCCTCCACTTT. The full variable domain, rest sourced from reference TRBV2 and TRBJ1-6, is EPEVTQTPSHQVTQMGQEVILRCVPISNHLYFYWYRQILGQKVEFLVSFYNNEISEKSEIFDDQFSVERPDGSNFTLKIRSTKLEDSAMYFCASMPGDYNSPLHFGNGTRLTVT.

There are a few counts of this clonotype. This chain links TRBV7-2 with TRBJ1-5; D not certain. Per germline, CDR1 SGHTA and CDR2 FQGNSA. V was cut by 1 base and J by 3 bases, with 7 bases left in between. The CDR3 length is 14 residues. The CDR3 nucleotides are TGTGCCAGCAGCTTAGACCAAGTCAATCAGCCCCAGCATTTT. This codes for CASSLDQVNQPQHF.

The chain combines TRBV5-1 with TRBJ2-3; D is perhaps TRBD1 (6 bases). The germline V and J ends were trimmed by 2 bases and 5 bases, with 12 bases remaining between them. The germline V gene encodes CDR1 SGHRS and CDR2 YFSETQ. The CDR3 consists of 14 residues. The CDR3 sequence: CASSFWTDQDTQYF. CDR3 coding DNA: TGCGCCAGCAGCTTTTGGACAGACCAAGATACGCAGTATTTT.

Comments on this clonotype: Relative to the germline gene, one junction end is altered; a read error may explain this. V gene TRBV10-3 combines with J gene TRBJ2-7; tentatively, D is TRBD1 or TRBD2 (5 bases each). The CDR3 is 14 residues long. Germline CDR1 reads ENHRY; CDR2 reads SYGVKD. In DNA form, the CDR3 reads TGTGCCATCGGTGAGGCTGGGACCGCCTACGAGCAGTACTTC. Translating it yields CAIGEAGTAYEQYF.

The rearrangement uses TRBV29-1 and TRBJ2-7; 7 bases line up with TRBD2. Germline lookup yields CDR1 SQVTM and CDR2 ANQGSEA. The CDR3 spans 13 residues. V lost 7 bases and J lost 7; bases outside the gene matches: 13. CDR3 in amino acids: CSGSGIAYNEQYF. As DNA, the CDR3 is TGCAGCGGGAGCGGGATCGCCTACAATGAGCAGTACTTC.

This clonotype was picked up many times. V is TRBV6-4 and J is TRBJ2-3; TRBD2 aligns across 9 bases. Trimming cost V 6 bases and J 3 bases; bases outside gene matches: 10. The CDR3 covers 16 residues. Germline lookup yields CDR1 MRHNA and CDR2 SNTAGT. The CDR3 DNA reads TGTGCCAGCAGCGTTGGGGGGCTAGCGGGGACAGATACGCAGTATTTT. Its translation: CASSVGGLAGTDTQYF.

The CDR3: CATSDRVLQGNKGYF. The CDR3 DNA sequence: TGTGCCACCAGTGATCGAGTCTTACAGGGGAATAAGGGGTATTTT. This chain joins TRBV24-1 and TRBJ2-3, with TRBD1 matching over 7 bases. The CDR3 length is 15 residues. The junction had 16 bases not matched to a gene; V was cut back by 3 bases and J by 14 bases. Germline CDR1 reads KGHDR; CDR2 reads SFDVKD.

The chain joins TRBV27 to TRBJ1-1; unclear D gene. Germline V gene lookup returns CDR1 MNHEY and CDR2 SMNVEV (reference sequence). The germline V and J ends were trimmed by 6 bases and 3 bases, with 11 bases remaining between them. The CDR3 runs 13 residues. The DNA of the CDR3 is TGTGCCAGCAGAAGCCCATGGGACACTGAAGCTTTCTTT. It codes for CASRSPWDTEAFF.

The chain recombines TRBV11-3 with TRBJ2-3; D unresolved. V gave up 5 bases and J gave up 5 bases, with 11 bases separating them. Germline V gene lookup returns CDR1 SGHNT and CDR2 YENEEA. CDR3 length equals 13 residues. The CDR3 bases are TGTGCCAGCAGCGGCAGACTGTTAGATACGCAGTATTTT. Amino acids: CASSGRLLDTQYF.

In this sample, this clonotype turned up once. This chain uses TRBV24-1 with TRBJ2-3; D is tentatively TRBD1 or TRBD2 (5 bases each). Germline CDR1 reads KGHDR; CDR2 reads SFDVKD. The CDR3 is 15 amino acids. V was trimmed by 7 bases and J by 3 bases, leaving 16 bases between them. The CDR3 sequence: CATSGDVGPTDTQYF. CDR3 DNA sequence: TGTGCCACCAGCGGGGACGTGGGGCCTACAGATACGCAGTATTTT.

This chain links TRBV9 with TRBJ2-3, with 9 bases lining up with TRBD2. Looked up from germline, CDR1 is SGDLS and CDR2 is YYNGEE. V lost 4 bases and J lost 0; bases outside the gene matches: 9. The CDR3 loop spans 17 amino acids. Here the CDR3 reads CASSPRLAGPSTDTQYF. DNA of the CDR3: TGTGCCAGCAGCCCTCGTCTAGCGGGGCCCAGCACAGATACGCAGTATTTT. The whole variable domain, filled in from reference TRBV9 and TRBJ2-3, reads DSGVTQTPKHLITATGQRVTLRCSPRSGDLSVYWYQQSLDQGLQFLIQYYNGEERAKGNILERFSAQQFPDLHSELNLSSLELGDSALYFCASSPRLAGPSTDTQYFGPGTRLTVL.